What follows are 10 T cell receptor beta chains derived from one specimen sequenced in a study of blood T cell repertoires in COVID-19. The table came from immunoSEQ multiplex PCR; TCRdb's copy has only in-frame clones and leaves some out. This table has roughly 410,000 clones, roughly 90% appearing once. The specimen was peripheral blood. The receptor set was obtained from a man between 35 and 55 years old with acute or convalescent COVID-19.

The chain links TRBV3-1 (or the pseudogene TRBV3-2) to TRBJ2-7, with D perhaps TRBD2 (5 bases). Per germline, CDR1 LGHDT and CDR2 YNNKEL (reference sequence). Trimming took off 0 bases at V and 2 bases at J, with 17 bases between the two ends. The CDR3 loop spans 17 amino acids. The CDR3 nucleotides read TGTGCCAGCAGCCAAGAGGTGGTGGTGGGGAGACCCTACGAGCAGTACTTC. It yields the protein CASSQEVVVGRPYEQYF.

This sequence joins TRBV28 and TRBJ1-1; TRBD1 aligns across 7 bases. V shed 5 bases and J 2 bases; nucleotides not matched to a gene: 14. Looked up from germline, CDR1 is MDHEN and CDR2 is SYDVKM. This CDR3 spans 17 amino acids. The CDR3 DNA sequence: TGTGCCAGCAGTCCGACTGACGGAAGGGGGCTCAACACTGAAGCTTTCTTT. Translating gives CASSPTDGRGLNTEAFF.

The chain carries TRBV11-2 and TRBJ2-3, with TRBD1 identical over 8 bases. V was pared by 5 bases and J by 3 bases, with 7 bases of the junction left unmatched. CDR1 SGHAT and CDR2 FQNNGV come from the germline V gene. The CDR3 is made up of 15 amino acids. The CDR3 protein is CASSRQGLMTDTQYF. The CDR3 DNA reads TGTGCCAGCAGCAGACAGGGGCTTATGACAGATACGCAGTATTTT.

The chain uses TRBV7-9 and TRBJ1-6, with D perhaps TRBD1 (5 bases). Trimming took off 5 bases at V and 7 bases at J, with 27 bases between the two ends. CDR3 length: 19 amino acids. From germline, CDR1 is SEHNR and CDR2 FQNEAQ (reference sequence). As DNA, the CDR3 is TGTGCCAGCAGCCCTATCGGGGGGTACCGTCCTGGACTCAATTCACCCCTCCACTTT. This translates into CASSPIGGYRPGLNSPLHF.

The chain couples TRBV27 to TRBJ2-7, with 8 bases identical to TRBD1. V was clipped by 2 bases and J by 4 bases; unmatched bases: 7. The CDR3 is 15 residues long. The germline CDR1 and CDR2 sequences are MNHEY and SMNVEV (reference sequence). The CDR3 nucleotides are TGTGCCAGCAGTTTAATCCCAGGGGGCGCATACGAGCAGTACTTC. Residues: CASSLIPGGAYEQYF.

This clone was recorded a few times. This chain's CDR3 is CASSSYLRRVETQYF. CDR3 DNA sequence: TGTGCCAGCAGCTCCTACTTACGGAGGGTTGAGACCCAGTACTTC. The chain carries TRBV7-2 and TRBJ2-5; tentatively, D is TRBD2 (6 bases). V lost 4 bases and J lost 5, with 17 bases in between. Looked up from germline, CDR1 is SGHTA and CDR2 is FQGNSA. The CDR3 length is 15 residues. Full variable domain (outside the CDR3, taken from reference TRBV7-2 and TRBJ2-5): GAGVSQSPSNKVTEKGKDVELRCDPISGHTALYWYRQSLGQGLEFLIYFQGNSAPDKSGLPSDRFSAERTGGSVSTLTIQRTQQEDSAVYLCASSSYLRRVETQYFGPGTRLLVL.

This clone has just one count. This chain uses TRBV19 with TRBJ1-5; tentatively, D is TRBD1 (6 bases). CDR1 and CDR2 from the germline V gene are LNHDA and SQIVND (reference sequence). Deletions cut 6 bases from V and 5 bases from J, with 17 bases between. The CDR3 is made up of 15 amino acids. CDR3 in amino acids: CASRMSGRTDQPQHF. The CDR3 bases are TGTGCCAGTAGAATGAGCGGTCGGACAGATCAGCCCCAGCATTTT.

The chain joins TRBV6-5 to TRBJ1-3; D is uncertain. Trimming removed 0 bases at V and 9 bases at J, with 12 bases between. Germline assignment: CDR1 MNHEY and CDR2 SVGAGI. CDR3 length: 14 amino acids. The CDR3 DNA reads TGTGCCAGCAGTTACTCGGAGGCCGGATTCACCATATATTTT. It yields the protein CASSYSEAGFTIYF.

The gene calls are TRBV14 and TRBJ2-2; D not resolved. The germline V gene has CDR1 SGHDN and CDR2 FVKESK. The CDR3 length is 16 residues. V lost 0 bases to trimming and J lost 1 base, with 9 bases between them. CDR3 in amino acids: CASSQDLPGNTGELFF. CDR3 in DNA: TGTGCCAGCAGCCAAGACTTACCGGGGAACACCGGGGAGCTGTTTTTT. The whole variable domain, filled in from reference TRBV14 and TRBJ2-2, reads EAGVTQFPSHSVIEKGQTVTLRCDPISGHDNLYWYRRVMGKEIKFLLHFVKESKQDESGMPNNRFLAERTGGTYSTLKVQPAELEDSGVYFCASSQDLPGNTGELFFGEGSRLTVL.

This clone was picked up one time. V is TRBV7-9 and J is TRBJ2-3, with unresolved D. This CDR3 contains 14 residues. Trimming took off 7 bases at V and 4 bases at J, with 15 bases between the two ends. Germline V gene sequence: CDR1 SEHNR, CDR2 FQNEAQ (reference sequence). The CDR3 spells CASTLVGLADTQYF. CDR3 nucleotide sequence: TGTGCCAGCACCCTAGTCGGTCTAGCAGATACGCAGTATTTT.